These 20 T cell receptor beta chains came from one sample sequenced in a study of T-cell reconstitution after alpha-beta-depleted transplantation in children. It was with unique molecular identifiers that the TCRbeta library was prepared. TCRdb ran MiXCR on the PCR reads and lists one entry per CDR3 protein. In the table there are tens of thousands of distinct CDR3 sequences, 44% of which are singletons. Sequencing was performed on PBMCs, mostly from graft donor cells, taken 360 days after TCRalphabeta/CD19-depleted stem cell transplant. The receptors here all came from a male patient younger than 18 who had a stem cell transplant for acute lymphoblastic leukemia, so the T cells may come from the graft donor.

This clonotype appeared a few times. J is TRBJ2-1 and V is TRBV9; D gene uncertain. CDR1 SGDLS and CDR2 YYNGEE come from the germline V gene. Trimming removed 3 bases at V and 10 bases at J, with 8 bases between. The CDR3 contains 11 residues. In DNA, the CDR3 is TGTGCCAGCAGCGAGGGCCGCGAGCAGTTCTTC. Protein product: CASSEGREQFF. The variable domain in full, completed from reference TRBV9 and TRBJ2-1, reads DSGVTQTPKHLITATGQRVTLRCSPRSGDLSVYWYQQSLDQGLQFLIQYYNGEERAKGNILERFSAQQFPDLHSELNLSSLELGDSALYFCASSEGREQFFGPGTRLTVL.

This clonotype was counted a single time. V gene TRBV7-6 combines with J gene TRBJ2-7; 12 bases fit TRBD2. The CDR3 spans 18 residues. CDR1 SGHVS and CDR2 FNYEAQ come from the germline V gene. V lost 5 bases to trimming and J lost 4 bases; unmatched junction nucleotides: 15. CDR3 protein: CASSPLAGGVFIFYEQYF. In nucleotides, the CDR3 is TGTGCCAGCAGCCCCCTAGCGGGAGGGGTCTTTATCTTTTACGAGCAGTACTTC.

The chain couples TRBV29-1 to TRBJ2-4, with D possibly being TRBD1 or TRBD2 (5 bases each). The CDR3 loop spans 13 amino acids. CDR1 is SQVTM and CDR2 is ANQGSEA in the germline V gene. With 1 base removed from V and 1 base from J, the gap between germline ends came to 5 bases. CDR3 sequence: CSVEGGAKNIQYF. The CDR3 coding sequence is TGCAGCGTTGAAGGGGGGGCCAAAAACATTCAGTACTTC.

V is TRBV4-3 and J is TRBJ2-2, with D perhaps matching TRBD2 (5 bases). The V and J ends lost 4 bases and 6 bases respectively, with 9 bases between them. Germline V CDR1 and CDR2: LGHNA, YSLEER. This CDR3 spans 13 amino acids. CDR3 nucleotides: TGCGCCAGCAGCCTTCGGGGATCCGGGGAGCTGTTTTTT. It specifies CASSLRGSGELFF.

The chain combines TRBV27 with TRBJ2-7; D is tentatively TRBD1 or TRBD2 (5 bases each). V was cut by 3 bases and J by 7 bases, with 16 bases left in between. The CDR3 extends over 14 amino acids. Per germline, CDR1 MNHEY and CDR2 SMNVEV (reference sequence). CDR3 residues: CASSFARETKEQYF. The CDR3 DNA follows: TGTGCCAGCAGTTTCGCCAGGGAGACGAAGGAGCAGTACTTC.

This clonotype occurred a few times. The chain is built from TRBV29-1 and TRBJ1-4, with D possibly matching TRBD1 (6 bases). The V end was cut by 8 bases, the J end by 4 bases, with 20 bases between. The CDR3 sequence is 15 residues long. The V gene's germline CDR1 is SQVTM and CDR2 ANQGSEA. The CDR3 DNA is TGCAGCCCCCCCCGTAGGGGGGCGCGTAATGAAAAACTGTTTTTT. It yields the protein CSPPRRGARNEKLFF.

This clonotype was recorded only once. This chain links TRBV13 with TRBJ1-4, with TRBD1 as a possible D gene (6 bases). The V and J ends lost 0 bases and 7 bases respectively, with 15 bases between them. The germline gives CDR1 PRHDT, CDR2 FYEKMQ (reference sequence). The CDR3 is 16 amino acids. The CDR3 DNA sequence: TGTGCCAGCAGCTTAGGCCCCAGGGGTGGCGGTGAAAAACTGTTTTTT. It codes for CASSLGPRGGGEKLFF.

The V call is TRBV12-3 or TRBV12-4, the J call TRBJ1-1, with no clear D. Trimming stripped 5 bases from V and 5 bases from J, with 15 bases between. The CDR3 covers 14 residues. The CDR3 reads CASSNQPRVTEAFF. DNA of the CDR3: TGTGCCAGCAGTAACCAACCGCGTGTGACTGAAGCTTTCTTT.

CDR3 protein: CASKGLPGYNEQFF. As DNA, the CDR3 is TGCGCCAGCAAAGGCCTACCCGGCTACAATGAGCAGTTCTTC. This sequence joins TRBV5-1 and TRBJ2-1; no clear D. Germline V CDR1 and CDR2: SGHRS, YFSETQ. V was trimmed by 6 bases and J by 3 bases, leaving 13 bases between them. The CDR3 is made up of 14 amino acids.

This clonotype was counted ten times or more. The rearrangement links TRBV20-1 to TRBJ2-5, with D unresolved. V was cut by 0 bases and J by 4 bases, with 6 bases left in between. CDR1 and CDR2 (germline): DFQATT, SNEGSKA (reference sequence). The CDR3 loop spans 12 amino acids. For the CDR3, the DNA is TGCAGTGCTAGAGACCTGGGAGAGACCCAGTACTTC. Protein: CSARDLGETQYF.

This clonotype showed up just a few times. The germline gene is not matched at one end of the junction; a read error may be the cause. The chain has TRBV7-2 and TRBJ2-7; the match to TRBD1 covers 9 bases. The CDR3 is 13 amino acids. The germline CDR1 and CDR2 sequences are SGHTA and FQGNSA. The CDR3 protein is CASSAGQGLLQNF. The CDR3 coding sequence is TGTGCCAGCAGCGCAGGACAGGGGTTATTACAGAACTTC.

This clonotype has a handful of counts. This rearrangement joins TRBV5-5 to TRBJ2-2; TRBD1 or TRBD2 may be the D gene (5 bases each). The V end was cut by 0 bases, the J end by 5 bases, with 5 bases between. This CDR3 contains 13 residues. Germline CDR1 reads SGHKS; CDR2 reads YYEKEE (reference sequence). CDR3 protein: CASSLGGTGELFF. The DNA of the CDR3 is TGTGCCAGCAGCTTGGGGGGGACCGGGGAGCTGTTTTTT.

The chain couples TRBV11-1 to TRBJ2-2; 8 nucleotides line up with TRBD2. Germline-derived CDR1 and CDR2 are SGHAT and FQDESV (reference sequence). V was clipped by 2 bases and J by 4 bases; unmatched bases: 18. This CDR3 has 20 residues. The CDR3 sequence: CASSLIPSYLSGSSTGELFF. CDR3 bases: TGTGCCAGCAGCTTAATCCCCTCCTATCTAAGCGGGAGCAGCACCGGGGAGCTGTTTTTT. The full variable domain, rest sourced from reference TRBV11-1 and TRBJ2-2, is EAEVAQSPRYKITEKSQAVAFWCDPISGHATLYWYRQILGQGPELLVQFQDESVVDDSQLPKDRFSAERLKGVDSTLKIQPAELGDSAMYLCASSLIPSYLSGSSTGELFFGEGSRLTVL.

The rearrangement links TRBV28 to TRBJ1-4, with a tentative D call TRBD1 (5 bases). Trimming cost V 6 bases and J 3 bases, with 11 bases left between them. CDR1 is MDHEN, CDR2 SYDVKM, per germline. There are 14 residues in the CDR3. CDR3 loop: CASSLRVANEKLFF. The DNA of the CDR3 is TGTGCCAGCAGCCTCAGGGTAGCTAATGAAAAACTGTTTTTT.

The gene calls are TRBV12-3 or TRBV12-4 and TRBJ2-7; 7 positions agree with TRBD2. This CDR3 spans 15 amino acids. V trimming: 3 bases; J trimming: 0 bases; junction bases outside the gene matches: 5. The CDR3 spells CASSFSGWSSYEQYF. CDR3 DNA sequence: TGTGCCAGCAGTTTTAGCGGGTGGAGCTCCTACGAGCAGTACTTC.

This clonotype has more than one count but fewer than ten. The genes are TRBV12-3 or TRBV12-4 and TRBJ2-2; weak D call: TRBD2 (7 bases). Trimming shortened V by 5 bases and J by 6 bases, and 19 bases separated the two germline ends. This CDR3 spans 16 amino acids. The CDR3 spells CASSPWGGAAAGELFF. In nucleotides, the CDR3 is TGTGCCAGCAGTCCCTGGGGGGGGGCCGCGGCCGGGGAGCTGTTTTTT.

CDR3 residues: CASSSWDRTGEGSDTQYF. The DNA for the CDR3 is TGTGCCAGCAGTTCGTGGGACCGGACAGGGGAAGGGTCAGATACGCAGTATTTT. The J gene is TRBJ2-3, the V gene TRBV12-3 or TRBV12-4, with TRBD1 matching 9 bases. The CDR3 has 18 residues. V was pared by 4 bases and J by 4 bases, with 15 bases of the junction left unmatched.

This clonotype is a singleton in its sample. J is TRBJ2-1 and V is TRBV7-8; TRBD2 matches at 9 bases. Germline lookup yields CDR1 SGHVS and CDR2 FQNEAQ. Trimming removed 2 bases from V and 5 bases from J; junction bases left unmatched: 1. The CDR3 spans 14 residues. The CDR3 sequence is CASSLRLADNEQFF. In DNA form, the CDR3 reads TGTGCCAGCAGCTTACGACTAGCGGACAATGAGCAGTTCTTC.

CDR3 sequence (DNA): TGTGCCAGCAGTTTATGGGCCGGGGCCAACGTCCTGACTTTC. Translation: CASSLWAGANVLTF. This chain links TRBV12-3 or TRBV12-4 with TRBJ2-6; D uncertain. Trimming took 2 bases from V and 4 from J, leaving 6 bases between them. The CDR3 loop spans 14 amino acids.

This chain uses TRBV4-3 with TRBJ2-7; 10 nucleotides line up with TRBD1. Looked up from germline, CDR1 is LGHNA and CDR2 is YSLEER. CDR3 size: 15 residues. The J segment lost 4 bases and the V segment lost 1 base, leaving 4 bases of the junction unmatched. CDR3 DNA sequence: TGCGCCAGCAGCCAAGGGAGGACAGGGGGTTACGAGCAGTACTTC. It is translated as CASSQGRTGGYEQYF.